The 25 T cell receptor beta chains below come from one sample, sequenced in a study of cytomegalovirus exposure and HLA in healthy donors. The PCR was carried out with 60 Vbeta primers and 13 Jbeta primers. Clones were sequenced by immunoSEQ multiplex PCR, and TCRdb holds only the in-frame ones, with some missing. Altogether more than 150,000 clones are present, around 82% being singletons, with the ten largest covering about 2.5%. Sequencing used PBMCs. The source of these receptors is a woman in her 30s in good health and CMV-seropositive.

V gene TRBV7-9 combines with J gene TRBJ2-7; tentatively, D is TRBD2 (5 bases). The germline V and J ends were trimmed by 5 bases and 0 bases, with 14 bases remaining between them. Germline CDR1 SEHNR, CDR2 FQNEAQ (reference sequence). There are 15 residues in the CDR3. CDR3 DNA: TGTGCCAGCAGCCCTTACGGACTGAGCTCCTACGAGCAGTACTTC. Translated, it gives CASSPYGLSSYEQYF.

The chain employs TRBV6-1 and TRBJ1-1, with a possible D match to TRBD1 (6 bases). Germline CDR1 and CDR2: MNHNS and SASEGT. Trimming pared 1 base from V and 10 bases from J, leaving 10 bases between. The CDR3 covers 12 residues. The CDR3 here is CASSEGGGSAFF. The CDR3, as DNA: TGTGCCAGCAGTGAAGGAGGGGGTTCAGCTTTCTTT.

The CDR3 DNA reads TGTGCCAGCAGCCTCACAGGATTCGCAACTAATGAAAAACTGTTTTTT. It translates to CASSLTGFATNEKLFF. The chain has TRBV11-3 and TRBJ1-4, with a tentative D call TRBD1 (5 bases). Germline values: CDR1 SGHNT, CDR2 YENEEA. V lost 5 bases and J 0 bases, leaving 13 bases between the germline ends. This CDR3 is 16 amino acids long.

This sequence joins TRBV2 and TRBJ2-2, with 9 bases matching TRBD1. Germline V CDR1 and CDR2: SNHLY, FYNNEI. V lost 5 bases, J lost 3 bases, and 10 bases stayed unmatched. The CDR3 length is 17 residues. The CDR3 reads CASSKLRDREDTGELFF. In nucleotides, the CDR3 is TGTGCCAGCAGTAAACTCCGGGACAGGGAAGACACCGGGGAGCTGTTTTTT.

This chain uses TRBV6-6 with TRBJ2-2; 7 bases align to TRBD2. The ends lost 7 bases at V and 1 base at J; junction bases unmatched: 6. Germline CDR1 is MNHNY and CDR2 is SVGAGI (reference sequence). This CDR3 contains 15 residues. The CDR3 nucleotides read TGTGCCAGCAAGAGCGGGACGGTGAACACCGGGGAGCTGTTTTTT. Amino acids: CASKSGTVNTGELFF.

The chain links TRBV5-6 to TRBJ1-4; possibly TRBD1 for D (5 bases). V was trimmed by 0 bases and J by 4 bases, leaving 13 bases between them. Germline CDR1 SGHDT, CDR2 YYEEEE. The CDR3 sequence is 16 residues long. The CDR3 sequence: CASSLGVRGVNEKLFF. CDR3 DNA sequence: TGTGCCAGCAGCTTGGGGGTGCGGGGCGTTAATGAAAAACTGTTTTTT.

This CDR3 reads CASRYGGGPVANEKLFF. The CDR3 nucleotides are TGTGCCAGCAGATATGGAGGGGGCCCAGTAGCAAATGAAAAACTGTTTTTT. This sequence joins TRBV28 and TRBJ1-4; 7 nucleotides line up with TRBD1. Germline V gene data show CDR1 as MDHEN and CDR2 as SYDVKM. Trimming took 6 bases from V and 5 from J; bases not matched to a gene: 15. This CDR3 is 17 amino acids long.

The genes are TRBV19 and TRBJ2-7; 7 bases match TRBD1. Unmatched junction bases numbered 7, after V lost 0 bases and J lost 2 bases. This CDR3 region has 16 residues. Germline assignment: CDR1 LNHDA and CDR2 SQIVND (reference sequence). CDR3: CASSIEQGRQTYEQYF. CDR3 bases: TGTGCCAGTAGTATAGAACAGGGGCGGCAGACCTACGAGCAGTACTTC.

This clone was seen only a few times. The rearrangement links TRBV9 to TRBJ2-1; 10 nucleotides line up with TRBD2. The CDR3 covers 16 residues. Germline assignment: CDR1 SGDLS and CDR2 YYNGEE. The trim removed 4 bases at V and 0 bases at J, leaving 4 bases unmatched. The CDR3 is CASSPTSGVSYNEQFF. The CDR3, as DNA: TGTGCCAGCAGCCCTACTAGCGGGGTCTCCTACAATGAGCAGTTCTTC.

The rearrangement links TRBV4-3 to TRBJ2-7; perhaps TRBD2 as D (6 bases). Germline V gene data show CDR1 as LGHNA and CDR2 as YSLEER. The CDR3 is 14 amino acids. The germline V and J ends were trimmed by 1 base and 6 bases, with 13 bases remaining between them. CDR3 in amino acids: CASSQGWGEGEQYF. CDR3 bases: TGCGCCAGCAGCCAAGGGTGGGGGGAAGGCGAGCAGTACTTC.

The chain carries TRBV29-1 and TRBJ1-5; no firm D call. Germline V gene lookup returns CDR1 SQVTM and CDR2 ANQGSEA. The CDR3 has 13 amino acids. V was trimmed by 4 bases and J by 6 bases, leaving 13 bases between them. DNA of the CDR3: TGCAGCGTTGTGGCCGGTGCGGGTCAGCCCCAGCATTTT. Amino acids: CSVVAGAGQPQHF.

The DNA for the CDR3 is TGTGCCAGCAGTGAGCAGGGATTGGGTTCACCCCTCCACTTT. Translated: CASSEQGLGSPLHF. V and J are TRBV2 and TRBJ1-6, with D possibly matching TRBD1 (5 bases). V lost 3 bases to trimming and J lost 9 bases, with 12 bases between them. CDR3 length: 14 amino acids. Germline V CDR1 and CDR2: SNHLY, FYNNEI. The whole variable domain, filled in from reference TRBV2 and TRBJ1-6, reads EPEVTQTPSHQVTQMGQEVILRCVPISNHLYFYWYRQILGQKVEFLVSFYNNEISEKSEIFDDQFSVERPDGSNFTLKIRSTKLEDSAMYFCASSEQGLGSPLHFGNGTRLTVT.

V usage is TRBV28 and J usage is TRBJ2-5; tentatively, D is TRBD1 (6 bases). The J call is in doubt because the DNA end fits TRBJ2-7 better. Per germline, CDR1 MDHEN and CDR2 SYDVKM. The CDR3 is made up of 15 amino acids. In DNA form, the CDR3 reads TGTGCCAGCAGTTTAGAAACAGGGCACGGCTACGAGCAGTACTTC. Residues: CASSLETGHGYEQYF.

The chain recombines TRBV2 with TRBJ1-6; TRBD1 aligns across 11 bases. The V gene end was trimmed by 5 bases and the J gene end by 9 bases; junction bases not matched to a gene: 6. CDR3 length: 15 amino acids. Germline V gene data show CDR1 as SNHLY and CDR2 as FYNNEI. The CDR3 nucleotides are TGTGCCAGCAGTCGGGACAGGGGGTTGGGTTCACCCCTCCACTTT. This sequence encodes CASSRDRGLGSPLHF. The full variable domain, with the rest looked up from reference TRBV2 and TRBJ1-6, is EPEVTQTPSHQVTQMGQEVILRCVPISNHLYFYWYRQILGQKVEFLVSFYNNEISEKSEIFDDQFSVERPDGSNFTLKIRSTKLEDSAMYFCASSRDRGLGSPLHFGNGTRLTVT.

V and J are TRBV4-3 and TRBJ1-2; 8 bases map to TRBD1. The CDR3 runs 15 residues. Trimming at V came to 0 bases and at J to 6 bases, leaving 6 bases not matched to a gene. CDR1 and CDR2 (germline): LGHNA, YSLEER. CDR3 sequence: CASSQDWQGANGYTF. In nucleotides, the CDR3 is TGCGCCAGCAGCCAAGATTGGCAGGGGGCCAATGGCTACACCTTC.

The V call is TRBV5-1, the J call TRBJ1-2; the D gene is possibly TRBD1 (5 bases). Between the trimmed V and J ends, which lost 3 bases and 2 bases, there was a span of 17 bases. CDR3 length equals 16 residues. CDR1 is SGHRS and CDR2 is YFSETQ in the germline V gene. The CDR3 sequence: CASSSGREGFNYGYTF. In DNA, the CDR3 is TGCGCCAGCAGCTCCGGCCGGGAGGGGTTCAACTATGGCTACACCTTC.

The rearrangement uses TRBV19 and TRBJ2-3, with TRBD2 identical over 7 bases. Losses at the gene ends were 3 bases for V and 1 base for J; bases not matched to a gene: 10. The CDR3 is 17 residues long. The germline CDR1 and CDR2 sequences are LNHDA and SQIVND (reference sequence). For the CDR3, the DNA is TGTGCCAGTAGTATCGACTCCAGCGGGGACCGCACAGATACGCAGTATTTT. Translated, it gives CASSIDSSGDRTDTQYF.

The count of this clone is one. The rearrangement uses TRBV5-8 and TRBJ1-5; D may be TRBD1 (5 bases). The V gene lost 2 bases and the J gene lost 6 bases, with 21 bases spanning the gap. Germline CDR1 is SGHTS and CDR2 is YDEGEE. The CDR3 loop spans 17 amino acids. CDR3 sequence reads: CASSFTRGGSFGQPQHF. Written as DNA, the CDR3 is TGTGCCAGCAGCTTCACGCGGGGGGGTTCGTTCGGTCAGCCCCAGCATTTT.

This clone was recorded a few times. This chain uses TRBV2 with TRBJ1-1, with 9 bases aligning to TRBD1. Looked up from germline, CDR1 is SNHLY and CDR2 is FYNNEI. J was trimmed by 1 base and V by 4 bases; bases with no gene match: 4. This CDR3 region has 15 residues. The CDR3 DNA sequence: TGTGCCAGCAGTGTGGGACAGGGCGGGAACACTGAAGCTTTCTTT. Translation gives CASSVGQGGNTEAFF.

For the CDR3, the DNA is TGTGCCAGCAGCTTCCGGGACAACTCCTACGAGCAGTACTTC. Translated: CASSFRDNSYEQYF. V is TRBV9 and J is TRBJ2-7, with D perhaps matching TRBD1 (6 bases). Per the germline V gene, CDR1 is SGDLS and CDR2 is YYNGEE. The CDR3 has 14 amino acids. The V end was cut by 4 bases, the J end by 0 bases, with 11 bases between.

This clone was counted between two and nine times. The rearrangement joins TRBV29-1 to TRBJ2-1, with D perhaps matching TRBD2 (6 bases). V lost 1 base and J lost 0, with 13 bases in between. The germline V gene encodes CDR1 SQVTM and CDR2 ANQGSEA. The CDR3 has 16 residues. The chain's CDR3 is CSVEATAGLSYNEQFF. CDR3 DNA: TGCAGCGTTGAAGCAACAGCGGGCCTCTCCTACAATGAGCAGTTCTTC.

This clone was found once. The chain combines TRBV2 with TRBJ1-5; weak D call: TRBD1 (6 bases). Germline V gives CDR1 SNHLY, CDR2 FYNNEI. Trimming pared 3 bases from V and 7 bases from J, leaving 10 bases between. This CDR3 has 13 amino acids. The CDR3 is CASSEDRGQPQHF. DNA for the CDR3: TGTGCCAGCAGTGAGGACAGAGGACAGCCCCAGCATTTT.

The V and J genes are TRBV4-2 and TRBJ1-2; unclear D gene. V lost 5 bases and J 1 base, leaving 14 bases between the germline ends. The CDR3 covers 15 residues. In germline, CDR1 is LGHNA, CDR2 YNFKEQ. The CDR3 loop is CASSLESALNYGYTF. CDR3 DNA sequence: TGTGCCAGCAGCTTGGAGTCAGCTCTTAACTATGGCTACACCTTC.

This clone turned up a few times. The J gene is TRBJ2-3, the V gene TRBV11-2; D may be TRBD1 (5 bases). Germline V gene lookup returns CDR1 SGHAT and CDR2 FQNNGV. Trimming shortened V by 0 bases and J by 2 bases, and 12 bases separated the two germline ends. This CDR3 spans 16 amino acids. The DNA of the CDR3 is TGTGCCAGCAGCTTAGATAGGGGCACCGTCACAGATACGCAGTATTTT. It translates to CASSLDRGTVTDTQYF.

The rearrangement joins TRBV2 to TRBJ2-3; D perhaps matches TRBD2 (5 bases). V was trimmed by 5 bases and J by 7 bases, leaving 16 bases between them. This CDR3 region has 14 residues. Germline lookup yields CDR1 SNHLY and CDR2 FYNNEI. The chain's CDR3 is CASSNSFGSNTQYF. In DNA, the CDR3 is TGTGCCAGCAGTAACAGTTTTGGGAGTAATACGCAGTATTTT. Combining the CDR3 with reference TRBV2 and TRBJ2-3 gives the whole variable domain EPEVTQTPSHQVTQMGQEVILRCVPISNHLYFYWYRQILGQKVEFLVSFYNNEISEKSEIFDDQFSVERPDGSNFTLKIRSTKLEDSAMYFCASSNSFGSNTQYFGPGTRLTVL.